Described below is a single TCR beta chain sequence and its context. The antigen remains unidentified. Sequence at one end of the junction differs from germline and may be a read error. This record belongs to a study of T cell responses to AZD1222 COVID-19 vaccine. Overall study results and limits: Most donors were white British, females outnumbered males, and clonal diversity was possibly underestimated.

Sequenced by immunoSEQ multiplex PCR; TCRdb stores in-frame clones only, minus some. The sample has roughly 54,000 clones, more than 70% seen once. The CDR3 spans 14 residues. In germline, CDR1 is SGHTA, CDR2 FQGNSA. J is TRBJ2-7 and V is TRBV7-2, with 10 bases lining up with TRBD1. The clonotype was recovered from an adult who received the AZD1222 COVID-19 vaccine. Source: peripheral blood, taken 28 days after the second AZD1222 dose. CDR3 residues: CASSIAGTGVEQYF. The CDR3, as DNA: TGTGCCAGCAGCATAGCCGGGACAGGGGTCGAGCAGTACTTC.